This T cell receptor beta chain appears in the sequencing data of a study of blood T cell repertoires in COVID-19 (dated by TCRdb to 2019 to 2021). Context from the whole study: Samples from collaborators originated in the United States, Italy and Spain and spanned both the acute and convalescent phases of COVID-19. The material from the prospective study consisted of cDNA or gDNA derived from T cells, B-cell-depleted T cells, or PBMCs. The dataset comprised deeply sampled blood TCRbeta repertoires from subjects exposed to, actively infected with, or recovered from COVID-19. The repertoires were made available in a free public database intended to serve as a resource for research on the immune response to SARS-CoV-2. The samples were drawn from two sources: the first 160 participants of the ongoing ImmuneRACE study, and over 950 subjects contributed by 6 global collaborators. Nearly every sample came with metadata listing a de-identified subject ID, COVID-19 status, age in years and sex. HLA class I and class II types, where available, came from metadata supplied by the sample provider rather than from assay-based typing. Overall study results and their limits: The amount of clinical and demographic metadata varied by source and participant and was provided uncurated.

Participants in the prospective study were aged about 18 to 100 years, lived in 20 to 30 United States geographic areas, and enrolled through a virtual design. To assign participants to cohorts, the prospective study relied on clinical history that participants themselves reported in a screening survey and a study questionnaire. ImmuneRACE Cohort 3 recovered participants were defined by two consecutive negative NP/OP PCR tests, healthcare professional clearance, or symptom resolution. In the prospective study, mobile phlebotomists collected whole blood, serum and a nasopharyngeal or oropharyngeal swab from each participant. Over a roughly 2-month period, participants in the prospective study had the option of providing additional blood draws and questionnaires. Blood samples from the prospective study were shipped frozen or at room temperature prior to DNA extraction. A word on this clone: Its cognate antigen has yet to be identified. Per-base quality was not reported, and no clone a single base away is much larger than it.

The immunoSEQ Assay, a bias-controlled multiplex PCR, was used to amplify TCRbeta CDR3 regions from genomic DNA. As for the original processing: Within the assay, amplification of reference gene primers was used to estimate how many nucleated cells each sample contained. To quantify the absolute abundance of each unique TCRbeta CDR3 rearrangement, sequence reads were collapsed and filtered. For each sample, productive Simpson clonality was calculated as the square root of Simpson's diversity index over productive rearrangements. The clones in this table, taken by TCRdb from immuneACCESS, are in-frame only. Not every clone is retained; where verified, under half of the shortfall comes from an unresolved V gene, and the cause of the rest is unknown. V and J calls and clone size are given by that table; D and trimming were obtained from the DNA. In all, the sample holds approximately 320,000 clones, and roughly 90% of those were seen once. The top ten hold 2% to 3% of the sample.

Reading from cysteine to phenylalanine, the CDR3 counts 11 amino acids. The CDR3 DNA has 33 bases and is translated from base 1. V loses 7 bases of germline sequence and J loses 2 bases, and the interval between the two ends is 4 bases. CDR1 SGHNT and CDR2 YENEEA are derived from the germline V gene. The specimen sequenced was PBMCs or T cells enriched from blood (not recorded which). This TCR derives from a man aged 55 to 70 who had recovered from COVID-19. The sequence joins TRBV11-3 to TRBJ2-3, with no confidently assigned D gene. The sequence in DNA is TGTGCCAGCACCTCCACAGATACGCAGTATTTT. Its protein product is CASTSTDTQYF.